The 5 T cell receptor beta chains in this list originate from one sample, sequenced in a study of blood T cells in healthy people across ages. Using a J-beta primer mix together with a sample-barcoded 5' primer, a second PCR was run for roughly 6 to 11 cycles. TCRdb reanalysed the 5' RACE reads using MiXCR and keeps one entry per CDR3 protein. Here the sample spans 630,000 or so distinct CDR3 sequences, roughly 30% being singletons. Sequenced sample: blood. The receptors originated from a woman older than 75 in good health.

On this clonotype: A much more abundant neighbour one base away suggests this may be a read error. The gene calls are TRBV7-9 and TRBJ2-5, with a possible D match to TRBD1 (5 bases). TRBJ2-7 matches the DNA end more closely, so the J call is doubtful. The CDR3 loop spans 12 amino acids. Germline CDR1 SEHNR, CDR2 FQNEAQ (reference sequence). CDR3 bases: TGTGCCAGCAGCTACGGACACTGCGAGCAGTACTTC. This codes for CASSYGHCEQYF.

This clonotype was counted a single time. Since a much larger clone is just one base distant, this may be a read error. CDR3 amino acids: CSARRQVGEQYF. The CDR3 nucleotides are TGCAGTGCTAGACGACAGGTGGGTGAGCAGTACTTC. The chain uses TRBV20-1 and TRBJ2-7; TRBD1 might be the D (6 bases). The germline gives CDR1 DFQATT, CDR2 SNEGSKA (reference sequence). The CDR3 has 12 residues. With 2 bases removed from V and 7 bases from J, the gap between germline ends came to 12 bases.

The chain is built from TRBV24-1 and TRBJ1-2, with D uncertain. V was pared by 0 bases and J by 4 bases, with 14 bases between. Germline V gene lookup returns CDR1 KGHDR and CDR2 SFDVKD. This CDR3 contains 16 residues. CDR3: CATSDLQDGRAYGYTF. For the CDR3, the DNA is TGTGCCACCAGTGATTTGCAGGACGGACGCGCCTATGGCTACACCTTC.

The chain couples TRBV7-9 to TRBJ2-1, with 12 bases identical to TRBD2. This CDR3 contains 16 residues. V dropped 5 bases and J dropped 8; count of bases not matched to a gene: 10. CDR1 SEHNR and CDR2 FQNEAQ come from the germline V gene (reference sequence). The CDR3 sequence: CASSPEASGGGDEQFF. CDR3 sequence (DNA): TGTGCCAGCAGCCCCGAAGCTAGCGGGGGGGGCGATGAGCAGTTCTTC.

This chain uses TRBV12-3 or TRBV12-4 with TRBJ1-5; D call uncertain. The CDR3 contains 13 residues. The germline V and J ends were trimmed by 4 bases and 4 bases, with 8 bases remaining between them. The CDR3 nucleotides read TGTGCCAGCAGTTCCGATACTAATCAGCCCCAGCATTTT. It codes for CASSSDTNQPQHF.